Shown below are 3 T cell receptor beta chains from a single sample sequenced in a study of breast tumors, draining lymph nodes, adjacent tissues. Samples came from axillary lymph nodes draining the breast cancer. TCRdb recomputed calls from the multiplex PCR reads with MiXCR, one row per CDR3 protein. The sample has about 170,000 distinct CDR3 sequences, approximately 30% seen once. The sequencing sample was made of axillary lymph node tissue. Receptors were obtained from a female donor with breast cancer. Some clones in this sample may be carry-over from other donors' samples.

This clonotype was picked up many times. This chain uses TRBV15 with TRBJ2-5, with TRBD2 matching 7 bases. The CDR3 covers 13 residues. CDR1 LNHNV and CDR2 YYDKDF come from the germline V gene (reference sequence). V was pared by 4 bases and J by 7 bases, with 6 bases of the junction left unmatched. In nucleotides, the CDR3 is TGTGCCACCAGCACACTCCCGGGAGGGACCCAGTACTTC. Translated: CATSTLPGGTQYF. Looking up the rest from reference TRBV15 and TRBJ2-5 gives the full variable domain: DAMVIQNPRYQVTQFGKPVTLSCSQTLNHNVMYWYQQKSSQAPKLLFHYYDKDFNNEADTPDNFQSRRPNTSFCFLDIRSPGLGDTAMYLCATSTLPGGTQYFGPGTRLLVL.

The chain couples TRBV19 to TRBJ1-6; TRBD1 might be the D (6 bases). The germline CDR1 and CDR2 sequences are LNHDA and SQIVND (reference sequence). Trimming left V 5 bases short and J 6 bases short, with 17 bases between. The CDR3 runs 16 residues. The DNA for the CDR3 is TGTGCCAGTAGTCACTTCCTGGACAGAAGTAATTCACCCCTCCACTTT. Its protein is CASSHFLDRSNSPLHF.

About this clonotype itself: At one end the junction does not follow the germline gene, possibly because of a read error. The V call is TRBV6-5, the J call TRBJ2-1; D may match TRBD1 or TRBD2 (6 bases each). This CDR3 contains 15 residues. Germline lookup yields CDR1 MNHEY and CDR2 SVGAGI. The CDR3 loop reads CASSHSGAVYDEQFF. The DNA for the CDR3 is TGTGCCAGCAGTCACTCGGGGGCCGTTTATGATGAGCAGTTCTTC.